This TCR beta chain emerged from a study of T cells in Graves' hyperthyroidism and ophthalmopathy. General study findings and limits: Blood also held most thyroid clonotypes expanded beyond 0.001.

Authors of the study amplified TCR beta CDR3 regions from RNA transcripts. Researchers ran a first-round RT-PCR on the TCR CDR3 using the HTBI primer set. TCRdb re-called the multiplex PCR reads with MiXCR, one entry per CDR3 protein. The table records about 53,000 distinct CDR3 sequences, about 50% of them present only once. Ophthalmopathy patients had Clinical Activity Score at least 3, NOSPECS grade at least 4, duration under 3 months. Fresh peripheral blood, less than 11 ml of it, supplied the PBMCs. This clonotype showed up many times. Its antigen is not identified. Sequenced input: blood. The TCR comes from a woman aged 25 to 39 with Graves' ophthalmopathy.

Here the CDR3 DNA reads TGTGCCAGCAGTCCAGGCAGGGACGAGCAGTACTTC. It encodes CASSPGRDEQYF. The chain is built from TRBV6-5 and TRBJ2-7, with D maybe TRBD1 (5 bases). The ends were cut back, 5 bases at V and 5 bases at J, with 10 bases in the middle. This CDR3 has 12 amino acids. Germline V lookup: CDR1 MNHEY, CDR2 SVGAGI.